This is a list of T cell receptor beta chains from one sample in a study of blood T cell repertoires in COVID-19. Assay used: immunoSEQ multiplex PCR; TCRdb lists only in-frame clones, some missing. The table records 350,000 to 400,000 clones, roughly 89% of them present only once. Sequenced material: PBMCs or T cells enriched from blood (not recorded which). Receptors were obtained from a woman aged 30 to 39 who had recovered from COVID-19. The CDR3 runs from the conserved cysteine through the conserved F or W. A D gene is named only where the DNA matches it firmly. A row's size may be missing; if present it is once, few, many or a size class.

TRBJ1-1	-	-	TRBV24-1	CATRGVRSTEAFF	TGTGCCACCAGAGGGGTGCGGAGCACTGAAGCTTTCTTT
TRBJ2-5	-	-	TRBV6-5	CASSLKLGETQYF	TGTGCCAGCAGTCTGAAACTAGGGGAGACCCAGTACTTC
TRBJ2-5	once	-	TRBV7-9	CASSLGGGPEETQYF	TGTGCCAGCAGCTTAGGAGGCGGTCCCGAAGAGACCCAGTACTTC
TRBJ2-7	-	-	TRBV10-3	CAISGGPGVYEQYF	TGTGCCATCAGTGGGGGACCGGGGGTATACGAGCAGTACTTC
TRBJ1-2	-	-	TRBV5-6	CASSFPEPSGGGYTF	TGTGCCAGCAGCTTCCCGGAGCCGTCCGGAGGTGGCTACACCTTC
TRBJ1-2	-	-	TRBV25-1	CASSEYENTPYGYTF	TGTGCCAGCAGTGAATACGAGAATACGCCTTACGGCTACACCTTC
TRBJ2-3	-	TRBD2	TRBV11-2	CASSLRSLVGGPSDTQYF	TGTGCCAGCAGCTTAAGGTCCTTAGTGGGAGGGCCCTCAGATACGCAGTATTTT
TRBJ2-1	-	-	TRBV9	CASSVGGAGPPPNRFF	TGTGCCAGCAGCGTAGGCGGGGCAGGCCCACCTCCGAATCGGTTCTTC
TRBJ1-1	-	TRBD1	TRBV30	CAWRKDREATQNTEAFF	TGTGCCTGGAGGAAGGACAGGGAAGCGACCCAGAACACTGAAGCTTTCTTT
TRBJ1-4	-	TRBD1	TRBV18	CASSPGQGNEKLFF	TGTGCCAGCTCACCGGGACAGGGTAATGAAAAACTGTTTTTT
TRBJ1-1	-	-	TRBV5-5	CASSTKGPTEAFF	TGTGCCAGCAGTACCAAGGGGCCCACTGAAGCTTTCTTT
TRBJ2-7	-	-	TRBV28	CASSLVMTGEQYF	TGTGCCAGCAGTTTAGTGATGACGGGCGAGCAGTACTTC
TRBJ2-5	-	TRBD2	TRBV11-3	CASSLGVSGESETQYF	TGTGCCAGCAGCTTAGGCGTTAGCGGGGAGTCAGAGACCCAGTACTTC
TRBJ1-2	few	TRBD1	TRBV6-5	CASSRGQGNGYTF	TGTGCCAGCAGCCGAGGACAGGGAAATGGCTACACCTTC
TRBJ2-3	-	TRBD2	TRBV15	CATSRGISGTTDTQYF	TGTGCCACCAGCAGAGGTATTAGCGGGACCACAGATACGCAGTATTTT
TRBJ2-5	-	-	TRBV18	CASSPTRGPETQYF	TGTGCCAGCTCACCGACTCGCGGGCCGGAGACCCAGTACTTC
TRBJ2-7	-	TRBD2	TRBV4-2	CASSHGLAGDYEQYF	TGTGCCAGCAGCCACGGACTAGCGGGAGACTACGAGCAGTACTTC
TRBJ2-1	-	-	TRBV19	CASSISQGHEQFF	TGTGCCAGTAGTATTTCACAGGGCCATGAGCAGTTCTTC
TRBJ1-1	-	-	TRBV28	CASSPHEQGNTEAFF	TGTGCCAGCAGTCCCCACGAACAGGGGAACACTGAAGCTTTCTTT
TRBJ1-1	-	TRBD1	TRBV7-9	CASSLAQGASTEAFF	TGTGCCAGCAGCTTAGCTCAGGGGGCAAGCACTGAAGCTTTCTTT
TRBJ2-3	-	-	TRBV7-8	CASSRDTVTDTQYF	TGTGCCAGCAGCCGAGATACAGTCACAGATACGCAGTATTTT
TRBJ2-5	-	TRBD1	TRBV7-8	CASSLGPPLGTGRLAESGTQYF	TGTGCCAGCAGCTTAGGCCCTCCCCTAGGGACAGGGAGACTGGCGGAATCTGGGACCCAGTACTTC
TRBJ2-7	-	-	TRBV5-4	CASSFGGAPAHEQYF	TGTGCCAGCAGCTTTGGGGGGGCCCCGGCCCACGAGCAGTACTTC
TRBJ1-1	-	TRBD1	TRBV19	CASSPGGLNTEAFF	TGTGCCAGTAGTCCAGGGGGTTTGAACACTGAAGCTTTCTTT
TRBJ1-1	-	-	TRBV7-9	CASSSPGVPMNTEAFF	TGTGCCAGCAGCTCCCCGGGGGTCCCGATGAACACTGAAGCTTTCTTT
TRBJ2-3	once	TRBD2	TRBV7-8	CASSSTGTSGRGTDTQYF	TGTGCCAGCAGCTCTACCGGGACTAGCGGGAGAGGCACAGATACGCAGTATTTT
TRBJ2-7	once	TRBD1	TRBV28	CASTPPGQYYEQYF	TGTGCCAGCACCCCCCCGGGACAGTACTACGAGCAGTACTTC
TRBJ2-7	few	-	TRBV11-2	CASSLGVGGREQYF	TGTGCCAGCAGCCTAGGTGTAGGGGGAAGGGAGCAGTACTTC
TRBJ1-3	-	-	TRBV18	CASSPLNRQYSGNTIYF	TGTGCCAGCTCACCACTCAACAGACAGTACTCTGGAAACACCATATATTTT
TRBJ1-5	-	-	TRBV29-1	CSVGSGNNQPQHF	TGCAGCGTTGGGTCTGGCAACAATCAGCCCCAGCATTTT
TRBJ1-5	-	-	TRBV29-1	CSVEAGFDQPQHF	TGCAGCGTTGAAGCAGGGTTTGATCAGCCCCAGCATTTT
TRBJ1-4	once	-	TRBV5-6	CASSLPLAGDEKLFF	TGTGCCAGCAGCTTGCCCTTGGCAGGGGATGAAAAACTGTTTTTT
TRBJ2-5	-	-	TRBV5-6	CASSLGGRETQYF	TGTGCCAGCAGCTTGGGGGGGCGAGAGACCCAGTACTTC
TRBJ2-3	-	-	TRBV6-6	CASSPRQMPSTDTQYF	TGTGCCAGCAGCCCCAGACAGATGCCTAGCACAGATACGCAGTATTTT
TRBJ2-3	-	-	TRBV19	CASRTVSTDTQYF	TGTGCCAGCCGGACAGTCAGCACAGATACGCAGTATTTT
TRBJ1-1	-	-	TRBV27	CASTPWRDLNTEAFF	TGTGCCAGCACTCCTTGGAGGGACTTGAACACTGAAGCTTTCTTT
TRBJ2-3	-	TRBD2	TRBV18	CASSPQRGSTDTQYF	TGTGCCAGCTCTCCTCAGCGGGGGAGCACAGATACGCAGTATTTT